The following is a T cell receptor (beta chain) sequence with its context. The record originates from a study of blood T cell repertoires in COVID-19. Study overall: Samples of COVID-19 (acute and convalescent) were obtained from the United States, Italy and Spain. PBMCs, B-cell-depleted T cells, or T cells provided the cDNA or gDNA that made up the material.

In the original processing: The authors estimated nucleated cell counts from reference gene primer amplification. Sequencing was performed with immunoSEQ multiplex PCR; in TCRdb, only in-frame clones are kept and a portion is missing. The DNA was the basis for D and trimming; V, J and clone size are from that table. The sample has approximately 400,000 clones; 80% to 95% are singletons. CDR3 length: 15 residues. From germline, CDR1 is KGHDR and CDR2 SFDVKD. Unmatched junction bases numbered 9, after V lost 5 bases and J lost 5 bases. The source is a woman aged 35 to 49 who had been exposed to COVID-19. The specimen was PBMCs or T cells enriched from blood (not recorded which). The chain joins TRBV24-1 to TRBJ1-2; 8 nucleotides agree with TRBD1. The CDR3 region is CATSVGGQAEYGYTF. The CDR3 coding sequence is TGTGCCACCAGTGTTGGGGGACAGGCTGAGTATGGCTACACCTTC.